The 27 T cell receptor beta chains reported below all come from one sample, sequenced in a study of blood T cells in healthy people across ages. Sample-barcoded 5' priming and a J-beta primer mix drove a second PCR of 7 to 11 cycles. TCRdb analysed the 5' RACE reads with MiXCR anew, one entry per CDR3 protein. The repertoire holds more than 650,000 distinct CDR3 sequences, with about 55% as singletons. Sequenced input: blood. Receptors were obtained from an older man in good health.

The CDR3 region is CASSLRGLGIQYF. For the CDR3, the DNA is TGTGCCAGCAGTTTACGAGGGTTAGGCATTCAGTACTTC. J is TRBJ2-4 and V is TRBV27; D might be TRBD2 (5 bases). CDR1 is MNHEY, CDR2 SMNVEV, per germline (reference sequence). The ends were cut back, 2 bases at V and 9 bases at J, with 11 bases in the middle. The CDR3 spans 13 residues.

J is TRBJ1-5 and V is TRBV27, with D uncertain. V lost 5 bases and J 3 bases, leaving 14 bases between the germline ends. This CDR3 contains 15 residues. Germline loops: CDR1 MNHEY, CDR2 SMNVEV (reference sequence). The CDR3 sequence is CASSPTPHLNQPQHF. The CDR3 coding sequence is TGTGCCAGCAGTCCCACCCCACACCTCAATCAGCCCCAGCATTTT.

The chain links TRBV27 to TRBJ2-7, with 8 bases aligning to TRBD2. Germline CDR1 and CDR2: MNHEY and SMNVEV (reference sequence). The ends lost 8 bases at V and 1 base at J; junction bases unmatched: 13. The CDR3 is made up of 16 amino acids. The CDR3 loop is CASRLRVAGGSYEQYF. DNA of the CDR3: TGTGCCAGCCGCCTGCGGGTGGCGGGAGGATCCTACGAGCAGTACTTC.

The chain combines TRBV25-1 with TRBJ2-2, with 8 nucleotides matching TRBD2. Germline V lookup: CDR1 MGHDK, CDR2 SYGVNS. V shed 1 base, J shed 2 bases, and the junction held 6 bases outside the gene matches. This CDR3 comprises 17 residues. DNA of the CDR3: TGTGCCAGCAGTGAATCAACTAGCGGCTATAACACCGGGGAGCTGTTTTTT. Translating it yields CASSESTSGYNTGELFF. The full variable domain, completed using reference TRBV25-1 and TRBJ2-2, is EADIYQTPRYLVIGTGKKITLECSQTMGHDKMYWYQQDPGMELHLIHYSYGVNSTEKGDLSSESTVSRIRTEHFPLTLESARPSHTSQYLCASSESTSGYNTGELFFGEGSRLTVL.

V and J are TRBV7-2 and TRBJ1-6; maybe TRBD1 (6 bases). This CDR3 has 16 amino acids. Germline V gives CDR1 SGHTA, CDR2 FQGNSA. Trimming took off 1 base at V and 8 bases at J, with 15 bases between the two ends. CDR3 DNA sequence: TGTGCCAGCAGCTTAGTACTGGGACACCGGGATTCACCCCTCCACTTT. Its translation is CASSLVLGHRDSPLHF.

CDR3 sequence reads: CASSLFWTSGTSQETQYF. DNA of the CDR3: TGTGCCAGCAGCTTATTTTGGACTAGCGGGACCAGCCAAGAGACCCAGTACTTC. The gene calls are TRBV7-8 and TRBJ2-5, with TRBD2 matching over 12 bases. The CDR3 runs 18 residues. The germline gives CDR1 SGHVS, CDR2 FQNEAQ. The J segment lost 1 base and the V segment lost 2 bases, leaving 8 bases of the junction unmatched.

This chain connects TRBV24-1 to TRBJ2-1; TRBD2 matches 7 bases. Germline CDR1 is KGHDR and CDR2 is SFDVKD. The CDR3 has 15 residues. J gave up 7 bases and V 4 bases, and 9 bases lay outside the gene matches. CDR3 sequence reads: CATSEQGGRLNEQFF. As DNA, the CDR3 is TGTGCCACCAGTGAACAAGGCGGGAGATTGAATGAGCAGTTCTTC.

The chain uses TRBV20-1 and TRBJ2-7; the D call may be TRBD1 or TRBD2 (6 bases each). Trimming removed 6 bases from V and 0 bases from J, with 15 bases in between. The CDR3 spans 14 residues. CDR1 is DFQATT, CDR2 SNEGSKA, per germline (reference sequence). The CDR3 loop is CSATVGGSSYEQYF. DNA for the CDR3: TGCAGTGCGACTGTCGGGGGCAGCTCCTACGAGCAGTACTTC.

CDR3 region: CASSGPGQGAIGFF. CDR3 nucleotides: TGTGCCAGCAGTGGACCGGGACAGGGGGCGATAGGTTTCTTT. The chain uses TRBV6-2 or TRBV6-3 and TRBJ1-1; TRBD1 agrees at 12 bases. The V segment lost 5 bases and the J segment 13 bases; nucleotides outside the gene matches: 11. There are 14 residues in the CDR3. CDR1 and CDR2 (germline): MNHEY, SVGEGT.

This clonotype was seen once. The genes are TRBV20-1 and TRBJ2-4, with D perhaps TRBD2 (5 bases). TRBJ2-7 matches the DNA end more closely, so the J call is doubtful. The germline gives CDR1 DFQATT, CDR2 SNEGSKA (reference sequence). CDR3 length: 12 amino acids. The CDR3 nucleotides read TGCAGTGCTCTTAGAGACGGGGACGAGCAGTACTTC. Translated: CSALRDGDEQYF.

J is TRBJ1-1 and V is TRBV29-1; D is possibly TRBD1 (5 bases). The CDR3 is made up of 11 amino acids. Germline CDR1 reads SQVTM; CDR2 reads ANQGSEA. With 6 bases removed from V and 4 bases from J, the gap between germline ends came to 9 bases. The CDR3 is CSVRGSTEAFF. The CDR3 region has the DNA TGCAGCGTCCGGGGCAGCACTGAAGCTTTCTTT.

The chain couples TRBV29-1 to TRBJ2-1; D is possibly TRBD2 (5 bases). V was pared by 8 bases and J by 13 bases, with 18 bases between. In germline, CDR1 is SQVTM, CDR2 ANQGSEA. There are 11 residues in the CDR3. The CDR3 nucleotides are TGCAGCACCGGGGTCCAAGAGATCCAGTTCTTC. Translating gives CSTGVQEIQFF.

This clonotype was seen only a few times. The V and J genes are TRBV11-2 and TRBJ2-5; TRBD1 is a possible D gene (6 bases). CDR1 is SGHAT and CDR2 is FQNNGV in the germline V gene. Trimming removed 5 bases at V and 5 bases at J, with 12 bases between. This CDR3 is built from 13 residues. DNA of the CDR3: TGTGCCAGCAGCCCAGGACAGAGCGAGACCCAGTACTTC. The encoded protein is CASSPGQSETQYF. Complete variable domain (other parts from reference TRBV11-2 and TRBJ2-5): EAGVAQSPRYKIIEKRQSVAFWCNPISGHATLYWYQQILGQGPKLLIQFQNNGVVDDSQLPKDRFSAERLKGVDSTLKIQPAKLEDSAVYLCASSPGQSETQYFGPGTRLLVL.

The chain combines TRBV7-9 with TRBJ2-1; 11 positions match TRBD2. The CDR3 length is 15 residues. Germline V gives CDR1 SEHNR, CDR2 FQNEAQ (reference sequence). J gave up 5 bases and V 5 bases, and 5 bases lay outside the gene matches. The CDR3 DNA reads TGTGCCAGCAGCCACACTAGCGGGAGAAACAATGAGCAGTTCTTC. This gives the protein CASSHTSGRNNEQFF.

This clonotype was counted only a few times. The chain is built from TRBV6-1 and TRBJ1-4; no reliable D call. The CDR3 extends over 15 amino acids. Germline loops: CDR1 MNHNS, CDR2 SASEGT. Trimming stripped 8 bases from V and 0 bases from J, with 13 bases between. Here the CDR3 reads CASAGQWATNEKLFF. The DNA for the CDR3 is TGTGCCAGCGCCGGGCAGTGGGCAACTAATGAAAAACTGTTTTTT.

At least ten counts were recorded for this clonotype. At one of its ends the junction is not consistent with the germline gene, which may arise from a read error. The CDR3: CASSSVGQGYDYTF. The CDR3 DNA is TGCGCCAGCAGCTCCGTGGGACAGGGGTATGACTACACCTTC. The chain uses TRBV4-1 and TRBJ1-2, with 10 bases identical to TRBD1. Germline CDR1 and CDR2: MGHRA and YSYEKL. The CDR3 extends over 14 amino acids.

The rearrangement links TRBV20-1 to TRBJ2-1, with D perhaps assigned TRBD1 or TRBD2 (7 bases each). Germline-derived CDR1 and CDR2 are DFQATT and SNEGSKA (reference sequence). The V end lost 7 bases, the J end lost 6 bases, and 19 bases lay between the germline ends. This CDR3 has 14 amino acids. This chain's CDR3 is CSVLAGGAGNEQFF. The DNA of the CDR3 is TGCAGTGTTCTGGCAGGGGGGGCCGGCAATGAGCAGTTCTTC.

The chain has TRBV12-3 or TRBV12-4 and TRBJ2-1, with D perhaps TRBD1 or TRBD2 (5 bases each). Trimming cost V 3 bases and J 2 bases, with 8 bases left between them. CDR3 size: 14 residues. The CDR3 nucleotides are TGTGCCAGCAGTTTTCTGGGGGCCTACAATGAGCAGTTCTTC. It encodes CASSFLGAYNEQFF.

This clonotype came up a few times. J is TRBJ2-5 and V is TRBV7-3; D remains unclear. From germline, CDR1 is SGHTA and CDR2 FQGTGA. This CDR3 spans 14 amino acids. The V end lost 1 base, the J end lost 5 bases, and 11 bases lay between the germline ends. The chain's CDR3 is CASSLSSRTETQYF. CDR3 in DNA: TGTGCCAGCAGCTTAAGTTCGCGGACGGAGACCCAGTACTTC.

The rearrangement uses TRBV11-2 and TRBJ2-7; no clear D. The ends were cut back, 3 bases at V and 0 bases at J, with 12 bases in the middle. CDR3 length: 15 residues. The germline V gene has CDR1 SGHAT and CDR2 FQNNGV. In nucleotides, the CDR3 is TGTGCCAGCAGCTTGGACGGAACATACTCCTACGAGCAGTACTTC. Translated, it gives CASSLDGTYSYEQYF. The variable domain in full, completed from reference TRBV11-2 and TRBJ2-7, reads EAGVAQSPRYKIIEKRQSVAFWCNPISGHATLYWYQQILGQGPKLLIQFQNNGVVDDSQLPKDRFSAERLKGVDSTLKIQPAKLEDSAVYLCASSLDGTYSYEQYFGPGTRLTVT.

J is TRBJ2-3 and V is TRBV7-2, with a possible D match to TRBD2 (6 bases). Germline CDR1 and CDR2: SGHTA and FQGNSA. Trimming shortened V by 1 base and J by 0 bases, and 11 bases separated the two germline ends. This CDR3 is built from 16 residues. CDR3 in DNA: TGTGCCAGCAGCTTAGGAGCTAGCGCCAGCACAGATACGCAGTATTTT. This encodes CASSLGASASTDTQYF.

This clonotype appeared once. V gene TRBV18 combines with J gene TRBJ2-7, with TRBD2 matching 8 bases. The CDR3 spans 15 residues. Germline V lookup: CDR1 KGHSH, CDR2 LQKENI. J gave up 5 bases and V 1 base, and 7 bases lay outside the gene matches. DNA of the CDR3: TGTGCCAGCTCACCACTAAGCGGGAGTATCGACGAGCAGTACTTC. It is translated as CASSPLSGSIDEQYF.

This chain connects TRBV2 to TRBJ2-7; 7 positions agree with TRBD1. The tail of the sequence fits TRBJ2-4 better, so the J call may be wrong. The germline CDR1 and CDR2 sequences are SNHLY and FYNNEI. The CDR3 sequence is 14 residues long. CDR3 residues: CASSPDRVKDIQYF. The CDR3, as DNA: TGTGCCAGCAGTCCCGACAGGGTAAAAGACATTCAGTACTTC.

There are a few counts of this clonotype. The chain carries TRBV12-3 or TRBV12-4 and TRBJ2-1, with a weak D call TRBD1 (6 bases). The J call is in doubt because the DNA end fits TRBJ2-7 better. The CDR3 has 15 amino acids. CDR3 in amino acids: CASSLRGSSYNEQYF. The CDR3 DNA reads TGTGCCAGCAGTTTAAGGGGGAGCTCCTACAATGAGCAGTACTTC.

The V call is TRBV25-1, the J call TRBJ1-4, with D tentatively TRBD1 (5 bases). The V gene's germline CDR1 is MGHDK and CDR2 SYGVNS. V lost 3 bases and J 7 bases, leaving 12 bases between the germline ends. CDR3 length equals 14 residues. The CDR3 here is CASSDGGEGEKLFF. The CDR3 DNA sequence: TGTGCCAGCAGTGACGGGGGAGAAGGTGAAAAACTGTTTTTT.

J is TRBJ2-5 and V is TRBV2; tentatively, D is TRBD1 (7 bases). The CDR3 spans 15 residues. V was clipped by 3 bases and J by 11 bases, with 22 bases between them. Germline CDR1 and CDR2: SNHLY and FYNNEI. The CDR3 sequence is CASSEWQGGGNEQYF. The CDR3 DNA follows: TGTGCCAGCAGTGAGTGGCAGGGGGGAGGCAATGAGCAGTACTTC.

This sequence joins TRBV11-2 and TRBJ2-3, with unresolved D. Trimming left V 0 bases short and J 2 bases short, with 24 bases between. The CDR3 sequence is 20 residues long. Per germline, CDR1 SGHAT and CDR2 FQNNGV. DNA of the CDR3: TGTGCCAGCAGCTTAGATACCGGCCCCTACGCATCAGGTTTCACAGATACGCAGTATTTT. Translated, it gives CASSLDTGPYASGFTDTQYF.